The entry below gives a single TCR beta chain sequence along with its context. Its antigen is unknown. Assay: immunoSEQ multiplex PCR; the TCRdb copy retains only in-frame clones and omits some. The profile shows roughly 100,000 clones, 85% to 90% of them singletons. This CDR3 comprises 15 residues. V gave up 2 bases and J gave up 3 bases; unmatched junction bases: 5. The germline V gene has CDR1 SGHRS and CDR2 YFSETQ. This entry comes from a study of radiotherapy plus CTLA-4 blockade in lung cancer. Background on the study: With 31% of patients having disease control, objective responses were seen in about 17%.

Findings of the study overall: After treatment with radiotherapy plus ipilimumab, TCR clones that came from the tumor expanded in blood. Strongest reported response predictors: early blood clone changes and post-radiation interferon-beta.

The study gave focal radiation plus ipilimumab CTLA-4 blockade to patients with chemo-refractory metastatic non-small-cell lung cancer. The TCR originated in a human donor with non-small cell lung cancer that progressed on radiotherapy plus ipilimumab. Some clones in this sample may be carry-over from other donors' samples. V gene TRBV5-1 combines with J gene TRBJ2-7; 10 bases map to TRBD1. Sequencing was performed on peripheral blood, taken from a patient treated with radiotherapy plus ipilimumab. For the CDR3, the DNA is TGCGCCAGCAGCTTCCAAGGACAGGGGGACTACGAGCAGTACTTC. Protein sequence: CASSFQGQGDYEQYF.